This TCR beta chain is from a study of OX40 agonist ivuxolimab in advanced cancers. Study summary: Patients were treated with ivuxolimab, an agonistic anti-OX40 (CD134) antibody. The group had a mean age of about 65 years, ranged from about 23 to 85, and was 80% to 85% male. Study-level results: At 0.1 to 3.0 mg/kg, CD4+ and CD8+ blood T cells expanded clonally by week 6.

Using immunoSEQ multiplex PCR, the repertoire was profiled, and TCRdb retains in-frame clones only, with some absent. This table has under 30,000 clones, over 75% appearing once. Excluded were patients having autoimmune disease history or systemic immunosuppression. The germline V gene has CDR1 SGHDN and CDR2 FVKESK. The V segment lost 0 bases and the J segment 5 bases; nucleotides outside the gene matches: 9. The CDR3 extends over 16 amino acids. For this clone: Its antigen remains unknown.

The sequences come from CD4+ or CD8+ T cells sorted from blood, collected in a trial of the OX40 agonist ivuxolimab. The chain couples TRBV14 to TRBJ2-5; TRBD2 matches 7 bases. The TCR was taken from an adult with an advanced solid tumor such as melanoma, head and neck, liver or kidney cancer. The CDR3 region is CASSQDRAGATETQYF. The CDR3 DNA follows: TGTGCCAGCAGCCAAGATCGGGCGGGAGCTACCGAGACCCAGTACTTC. The complete variable domain, with remaining parts taken from reference TRBV14 and TRBJ2-5, reads EAGVTQFPSHSVIEKGQTVTLRCDPISGHDNLYWYRRVMGKEIKFLLHFVKESKQDESGMPNNRFLAERTGGTYSTLKVQPAELEDSGVYFCASSQDRAGATETQYFGPGTRLLVL.